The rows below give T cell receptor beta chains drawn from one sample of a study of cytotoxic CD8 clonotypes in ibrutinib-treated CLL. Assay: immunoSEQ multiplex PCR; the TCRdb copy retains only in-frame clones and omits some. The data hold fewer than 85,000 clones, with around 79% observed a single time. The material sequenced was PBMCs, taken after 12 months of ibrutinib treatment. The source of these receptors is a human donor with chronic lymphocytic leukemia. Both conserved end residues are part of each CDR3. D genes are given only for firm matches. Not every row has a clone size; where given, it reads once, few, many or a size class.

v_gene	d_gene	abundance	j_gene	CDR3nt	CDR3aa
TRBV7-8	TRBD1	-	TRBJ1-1	TGTGCCAGCAGCTTAGATGCATCAGGGGGCACTGAAGCTTTCTTT	CASSLDASGGTEAFF
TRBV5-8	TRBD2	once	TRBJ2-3	TGTGCCAGCAGCTTGGCGGGACTAGTTGGCACAGATACGCAGTATTTT	CASSLAGLVGTDTQYF
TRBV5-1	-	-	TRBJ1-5	TGCGCCAGAAGCCCCGGGACCCAGCCAGGGAGCAATCAGCCCCAGCATTTT	CARSPGTQPGSNQPQHF
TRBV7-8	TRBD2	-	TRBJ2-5	TGTGCCAGCAGCTACCTAGCGGGGGGGCCATTGGGAGAGACCCAGTACTTC	CASSYLAGGPLGETQYF
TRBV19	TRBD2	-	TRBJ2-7	TGTGCCAGTAGTATAGTCCGAGGTAGCGGGCCTTACGAGCAGTACTTC	CASSIVRGSGPYEQYF
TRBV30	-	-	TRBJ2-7	TGTGCCTGCGTTAGTGGAGGGGCCTACGAGCAGTACTTC	CACVSGGAYEQYF
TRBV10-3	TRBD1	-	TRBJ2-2	TGTGCCATCGCCACAGGGGTAACGAACACCGGGGAGCTGTTTTTT	CAIATGVTNTGELFF
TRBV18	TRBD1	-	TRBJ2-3	TGTGCCAGCTCCCCACAGGGGTTTAGTGATACGCAGTATTTT	CASSPQGFSDTQYF
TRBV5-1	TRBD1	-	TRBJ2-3	TGCGCCAGCAGCTTGGACGGACAGGGGGCCACAGATACGCAGTATTTT	CASSLDGQGATDTQYF
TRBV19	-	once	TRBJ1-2	TGTGCCAGTAGTATAGAAGGGGGTTTGGGCTACACCTTC	CASSIEGGLGYTF
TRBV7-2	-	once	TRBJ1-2	TGTGCCAGCAGCTTAGTTGGGGGCGAGGCCCCGGGCTATGGCTACACCTTC	CASSLVGGEAPGYGYTF
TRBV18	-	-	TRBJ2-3	TGTGCCAGCTCACCATCCCTTGGGAGCACAGATACGCAGTATTTT	CASSPSLGSTDTQYF
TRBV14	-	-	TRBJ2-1	TGTGCCAGCAGCCAAGATCCGGTGGCTGAGCAGTTCTTC	CASSQDPVAEQFF
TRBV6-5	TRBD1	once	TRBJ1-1	TGTGCCAGCTACGCCGGGACAGGGGACACTGAAGCTTTCTTT	CASYAGTGDTEAFF
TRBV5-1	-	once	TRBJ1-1	TGCGCCAGCAGCTTGGGTGGGTCGGTGGCTGAAGCTTTCTTT	CASSLGGSVAEAFF
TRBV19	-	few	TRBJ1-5	TGTGCCAGTAGTCCCGACCGCGGACAGAGCAATCAGCCCCAGCATTTT	CASSPDRGQSNQPQHF
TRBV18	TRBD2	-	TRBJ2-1	TGTGCCAGCTCACCACCCCGGAAACCCGGGACTAGCGGGAGGTTTGAGCAGTTCTTC	CASSPPRKPGTSGRFEQFF
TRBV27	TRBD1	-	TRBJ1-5	TGTGCCAGCAGCTACAGGGGACAGCCCCAGCATTTT	CASSYRGQPQHF
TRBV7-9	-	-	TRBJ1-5	TGTGCCAGCAGCCTCCGGGGGGAGAGGGGTCAGCCCCAGCATTTT	CASSLRGERGQPQHF
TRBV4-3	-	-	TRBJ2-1	TGCGCCAGCAGCCAAGTTTTAGGGGTTCCATACAATGAGCAGTTCTTC	CASSQVLGVPYNEQFF
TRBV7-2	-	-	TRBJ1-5	TGTGCCAGCAGCTTAGGGGGAAATTTGGCTCAGCCCCAGCATTTT	CASSLGGNLAQPQHF
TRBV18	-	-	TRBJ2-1	TGTGCCAGCTCCTCAGCGGCCCCCTGGAATGAGCAGTTCTTC	CASSSAAPWNEQFF
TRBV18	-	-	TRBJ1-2	TGTGCCAGCTCCCTGGTCCACCCCCCTAACTATGGCTACACCTTC	CASSLVHPPNYGYTF
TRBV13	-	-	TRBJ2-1	TGTGCCAGCAGCTTCCGGATCGTGGGTGGGGGGAATGAGCAGTTCTTC	CASSFRIVGGGNEQFF
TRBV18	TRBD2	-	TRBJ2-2	TGTGCCAGCTCACCACCCAGCGGGAGTTGGACCGGGGAGCTGTTTTTT	CASSPPSGSWTGELFF
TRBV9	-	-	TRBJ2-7	TGTGCCAGCAGCGTAGGGGGGACTGCCTACGAGCAGTACTTC	CASSVGGTAYEQYF
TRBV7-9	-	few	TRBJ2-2	TGTGCCAGCAGCCCGTCCCGCGGACGCAACACCGGGGAGCTGTTTTTT	CASSPSRGRNTGELFF
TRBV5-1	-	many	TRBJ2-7	TGCGCCAGCAGCCCCGGGGCAGCTACCTACGAGCAGTACTTC	CASSPGAATYEQYF
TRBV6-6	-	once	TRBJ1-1	TGTGCCAGCAGCCGTGGTAGCACTGAAGCTTTCTTT	CASSRGSTEAFF
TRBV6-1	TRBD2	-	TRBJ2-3	TGTGCCAGCAGTGAGTGGGCGGGAGGGCCCAACGGCCCAGATACGCAGTATTTT	CASSEWAGGPNGPDTQYF
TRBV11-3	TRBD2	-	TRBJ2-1	TGTGCCAGCGGCCAGGGACTAGAAAATGAGCAGTTCTTC	CASGQGLENEQFF
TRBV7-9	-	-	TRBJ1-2	TGTGCCAGCAGCCCCCCACAGGGCAGAAACTATGGCTACACCTTC	CASSPPQGRNYGYTF
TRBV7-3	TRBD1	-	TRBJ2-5	TGTGCCAGCAGCCCCAACAGGGGTTTGGCGGAGACCCAGTACTTC	CASSPNRGLAETQYF
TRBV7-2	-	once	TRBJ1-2	TGTGCCAGCAGCCCCGGGGGGCTGGGTGGCTACACCTTC	CASSPGGLGGYTF
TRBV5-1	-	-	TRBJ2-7	TGCGCCAGCAGCTTGGGCGGGACAGCAGGCGGCGAGCAGTACTTC	CASSLGGTAGGEQYF
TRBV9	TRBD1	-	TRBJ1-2	TGTGCCAGCAGCCCGGGGGACAGATCCTATGGCTACACCTTC	CASSPGDRSYGYTF
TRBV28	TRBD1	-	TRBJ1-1	TGTGCCAGCTCCCCTCCTACAGGGGCGGGGAACACTGAAGCTTTCTTT	CASSPPTGAGNTEAFF
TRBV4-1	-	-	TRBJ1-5	TGCGCCAGCAGCCAAGAGGGGCCGGGGACACGGACCACCAATCAGCCCCAGCATTTT	CASSQEGPGTRTTNQPQHF
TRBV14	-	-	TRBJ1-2	TGTGCCAGCAGCCAACCCGGCGGACGGGGGATTGGTGGCTACACCTTC	CASSQPGGRGIGGYTF
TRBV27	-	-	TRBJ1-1	TGTGCCAGCACCCGAGGGGGGAGGGGGATGAACACTGAAGCTTTCTTT	CASTRGGRGMNTEAFF
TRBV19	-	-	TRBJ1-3	TGTGCCAGCCGGACGGACAGCGTAAACACCATATATTTT	CASRTDSVNTIYF
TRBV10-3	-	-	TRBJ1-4	TGTGCCATCAGACAGGGCTCTAATGAAAAACTGTTTTTT	CAIRQGSNEKLFF
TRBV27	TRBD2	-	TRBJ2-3	TGTGCCAGCAGTTCGCCCGGGCGGGGGACAGATACGCAGTATTTT	CASSSPGRGTDTQYF
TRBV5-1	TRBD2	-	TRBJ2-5	TGCGCCAGCAGCCCCGGACTAGCGGGAATGGCAGAGACCCAGTACTTC	CASSPGLAGMAETQYF
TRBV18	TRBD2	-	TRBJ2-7	TGTGCCAGCTCACCGGGACTAGCTGGTTCGGAGCAGTACTTC	CASSPGLAGSEQYF
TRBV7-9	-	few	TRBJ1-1	TGTGCCAGTTCCGATGGGGAAGCTTTCTTT	CASSDGEAFF
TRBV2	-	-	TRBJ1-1	TGTGCCAGCAGTGAAAACACTGAAGCTTTCTTT	CASSENTEAFF
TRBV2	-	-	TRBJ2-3	TGTGCCAGCATAGCGGCCGGGGCAGATACGCAGTATTTT	CASIAAGADTQYF
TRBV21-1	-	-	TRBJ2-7	TGTGCCAGCAGCGGGTACCGGAGCTACGAGCAGTACTTC	CASSGYRSYEQYF
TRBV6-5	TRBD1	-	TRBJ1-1	TGTGCCAGCAGTTACTCGGGGACAGAGAACACTGAAGCTTTCTTT	CASSYSGTENTEAFF
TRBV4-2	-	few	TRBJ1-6	TGTGCCAGCAGCCAAGGGGGGCGGGGCAGGGACTATAATTCACCCCTCCACTTT	CASSQGGRGRDYNSPLHF
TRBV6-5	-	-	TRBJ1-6	TGTGCCAGCAGCCAAGGGTTCCTGGGGGATTCACCCCTCCACTTT	CASSQGFLGDSPLHF
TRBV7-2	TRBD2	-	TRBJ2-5	TGTGCCAGCAGCCCTTGGACGGCCGGGGGGGAGACCCAGTACTTC	CASSPWTAGGETQYF
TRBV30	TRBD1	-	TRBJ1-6	TGTGCCTGGAGTGTACGGGACAGGAATTCACCCCTCCACTTT	CAWSVRDRNSPLHF
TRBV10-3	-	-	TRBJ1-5	TGTGCCATCAGGGGGGGAGCGAATCAGCCCCAGCATTTT	CAIRGGANQPQHF
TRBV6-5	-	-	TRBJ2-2	TGTGCCAGCAGTTACTCGGTAACCGGGACCGGGGAGCTGTTTTTT	CASSYSVTGTGELFF
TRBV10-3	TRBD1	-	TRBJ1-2	TGTGCCATCAGTGGAGGACAGGGCAACTATGGCTACACCTTC	CAISGGQGNYGYTF